Listed here are 11 T cell receptor beta chains from one sample, sequenced in a study of blood T cell repertoires in COVID-19. Sequencing was performed with immunoSEQ multiplex PCR; in TCRdb, only in-frame clones are kept and a portion is missing. This repertoire shows about 220,000 clones, roughly 84% found once; its top ten account for less than 7%. Material: PBMCs or T cells enriched from blood (not recorded which). These receptors were taken from a woman between 40 and 50 years old who had recovered from COVID-19.

The DNA of the CDR3 is TGTGCCTGGAGGGCAAGGGGGCGAGTGAACACTGAAGCTTTCTTT. Translating gives CAWRARGRVNTEAFF. The rearrangement links TRBV30 to TRBJ1-1; 7 bases fit TRBD1. CDR1 and CDR2 (germline): GTSNPN, SVGIG (reference sequence). Trimming cost V 3 bases and J 0 bases; bases outside gene matches: 7. The CDR3 length is 15 residues.

The chain employs TRBV7-2 and TRBJ2-1, with TRBD2 matching over 13 bases. CDR1 SGHTA and CDR2 FQGNSA come from the germline V gene. The CDR3 sequence is 19 residues long. Trimming at V came to 4 bases and at J to 0 bases, leaving 9 bases not matched to a gene. CDR3 sequence reads: CASSSLGTSGTRSYNEQFF. CDR3 in DNA: TGTGCCAGCAGCTCTTTGGGGACTAGCGGGACCCGCTCCTACAATGAGCAGTTCTTC.

The chain couples TRBV18 to TRBJ2-1; 11 bases agree with TRBD2. V dropped 6 bases and J dropped 4; count of bases not matched to a gene: 8. The CDR3 has 16 amino acids. The germline CDR1 and CDR2 sequences are KGHSH and LQKENI. The CDR3: CASSSTGTSGYNEQFF. The CDR3 DNA sequence: TGTGCCAGCTCTTCTACCGGGACTAGCGGTTACAATGAGCAGTTCTTC.

This sequence joins TRBV30 and TRBJ2-4, with a tentative D call TRBD2 (5 bases). CDR1 is GTSNPN, CDR2 SVGIG, per germline (reference sequence). V lost 0 bases and J 3 bases, leaving 15 bases between the germline ends. This CDR3 comprises 16 residues. The CDR3 spells CAWSVGAVAFKNIQYF. CDR3 in DNA: TGTGCCTGGAGTGTAGGAGCGGTGGCTTTCAAAAACATTCAGTACTTC.

This clone was seen only once. V gene TRBV28 combines with J gene TRBJ1-2, with 7 bases that match TRBD1. V lost 5 bases to trimming and J lost 4 bases; unmatched junction nucleotides: 7. CDR3 length: 14 amino acids. The germline gives CDR1 MDHEN, CDR2 SYDVKM. The chain's CDR3 is CASSLTGSLYGYTF. In DNA form, the CDR3 reads TGTGCCAGCAGTCTGACAGGGTCTCTCTATGGCTACACCTTC.

This clone was counted a single time. The rearrangement joins TRBV9 to TRBJ2-1; tentative D call: TRBD2 (5 bases). With 4 bases removed from V and 3 bases from J, the gap between germline ends came to 11 bases. The germline gives CDR1 SGDLS, CDR2 YYNGEE. There are 14 residues in the CDR3. The CDR3: CASSSSGLYNEQFF. The CDR3 region has the DNA TGTGCCAGCAGCTCCAGCGGTCTCTACAATGAGCAGTTCTTC.

This clone was counted a single time. The CDR3 DNA reads as TGTGCCATCAGAACTTTGACAGGCTCTGGAAACACCATATATTTT. Its protein product is CAIRTLTGSGNTIYF. The genes are TRBV10-3 and TRBJ1-3, with a possible D match to TRBD1 (6 bases). The CDR3 consists of 15 residues. The germline gives CDR1 ENHRY, CDR2 SYGVKD. The V end lost 6 bases, the J end lost 0 bases, and 12 bases lay between the germline ends.

J is TRBJ2-1 and V is TRBV5-1, with a possible D match to TRBD1 (5 bases). CDR1 is SGHRS and CDR2 is YFSETQ in the germline V gene. This CDR3 spans 14 amino acids. V gave up 4 bases and J gave up 7 bases, with 15 bases separating them. The DNA for the CDR3 is TGCGCCAGCAGCCAGGGTACTAATAAGAATGAGCAGTTCTTC. Amino acids: CASSQGTNKNEQFF.

This sequence joins TRBV24-1 and TRBJ1-3, with D unresolved. This CDR3 region has 14 residues. Germline V gene lookup returns CDR1 KGHDR and CDR2 SFDVKD. Trimming shortened V by 5 bases and J by 1 base, and 8 bases separated the two germline ends. The CDR3 DNA reads TGTGCCACCAGTGCTGCAGGTTCTGGAAACACCATATATTTT. Translated: CATSAAGSGNTIYF.

V usage is TRBV5-1 and J usage is TRBJ2-1, with 9 bases matching TRBD1. CDR1 SGHRS and CDR2 YFSETQ come from the germline V gene. The CDR3 is made up of 15 amino acids. J gave up 7 bases and V 5 bases, and 10 bases lay outside the gene matches. CDR3 bases: TGCGCCAGCAGTTTCGGGGACAGGGTCACGAATGAGCAGTTCTTC. Its translation: CASSFGDRVTNEQFF.

V usage is TRBV6-5 and J usage is TRBJ2-7; weak D call: TRBD1 (6 bases). This CDR3 is 13 amino acids long. Trimming removed 8 bases from V and 3 bases from J, with 14 bases in between. CDR1 and CDR2 (germline): MNHEY, SVGAGI. The CDR3 region is CASSEKQGYEQYF. In DNA form, the CDR3 reads TGTGCCAGCTCCGAGAAACAGGGCTACGAGCAGTACTTC.